The 27 T cell receptor beta chains below come from one sample, sequenced in a study of blood T cell repertoires in COVID-19. Method: immunoSEQ multiplex PCR; TCRdb's copy keeps in-frame clones and lacks some. The sample includes nearly 200,000 clones, 84% seen only once; the top ten take 5.1%. Sequencing was done on a sample of peripheral blood. Every receptor here comes from a woman aged 65 to 85 with active or convalescent COVID-19.

J is TRBJ1-5 and V is TRBV10-3; weak D call: TRBD1 (6 bases). Germline V lookup: CDR1 ENHRY, CDR2 SYGVKD. V was shortened by 5 bases and J by 4 bases, with 15 bases between the two germline ends. This CDR3 has 15 amino acids. CDR3 loop: CAISTGRESNQPQHF. The CDR3 DNA reads as TGTGCCATCAGTACAGGGAGGGAGAGTAATCAGCCCCAGCATTTT.

V usage is TRBV5-4 and J usage is TRBJ2-1; 11 bases agree with TRBD2. The V and J ends lost 3 bases and 4 bases, in that order; junction bases with no gene match: 3. Germline CDR1 and CDR2: SGHNT and YYREEE (reference sequence). The CDR3 runs to 15 residues. The CDR3 DNA sequence: TGTGCCAGCAGCTCGGGACTAGCGGAGTACAATGAGCAGTTCTTC. The encoded protein is CASSSGLAEYNEQFF. Complete variable domain (other parts from reference TRBV5-4 and TRBJ2-1): ETGVTQSPTHLIKTRGQQVTLRCSSQSGHNTVSWYQQALGQGPQFIFQYYREEENGRGNFPPRFSGLQFPNYSSELNVNALELDDSALYLCASSSGLAEYNEQFFGPGTRLTVL.

This sequence joins TRBV7-3 and TRBJ1-3; D uncertain. CDR1 and CDR2 (germline): SGHTA, FQGTGA. The CDR3 has 17 residues. Trimming removed 3 bases at V and 0 bases at J, with 15 bases between. The CDR3 spells CASSFPPAGFSGNTIYF. CDR3 bases: TGTGCCAGCAGCTTCCCTCCGGCGGGATTCTCTGGAAACACCATATATTTT.

The chain combines TRBV7-9 with TRBJ1-1; maybe TRBD1 (6 bases). The CDR3 extends over 15 amino acids. V lost 7 bases and J 2 bases, leaving 17 bases between the germline ends. Germline CDR1 reads SEHNR; CDR2 reads FQNEAQ (reference sequence). CDR3 sequence: CASNHVGTPNTEAFF. The DNA for the CDR3 is TGTGCCAGCAACCATGTCGGGACACCCAACACTGAAGCTTTCTTT.

This chain links TRBV19 with TRBJ1-3, with D possibly being TRBD1 (5 bases). This CDR3 region has 14 residues. Trimming cost V 5 bases and J 4 bases, with 12 bases left between them. Germline values: CDR1 LNHDA, CDR2 SQIVND (reference sequence). The CDR3 reads CASSVQGIGNTIYF. DNA for the CDR3: TGTGCCAGTAGTGTCCAGGGCATAGGAAACACCATATATTTT. Full variable domain (rest looked up from reference TRBV19 and TRBJ1-3): DGGITQSPKYLFRKEGQNVTLSCEQNLNHDAMYWYRQDPGQGLRLIYYSQIVNDFQKGDIAEGYSVSREKKESFPLTVTSAQKNPTAFYLCASSVQGIGNTIYFGEGSWLTVV.

The chain joins TRBV27 to TRBJ1-1; no definite D call. Germline CDR1 is MNHEY and CDR2 is SMNVEV (reference sequence). CDR3 length equals 13 residues. V shed 6 bases and J shed 1 base, with 9 bases lying between them. The CDR3 region has the DNA TGTGCCAGCAGATGGCAGCGGAACACTGAAGCTTTCTTT. Translated, it gives CASRWQRNTEAFF.

The chain couples TRBV9 to TRBJ2-7; D perhaps matches TRBD1 (6 bases). This CDR3 contains 16 residues. CDR1 and CDR2 (germline): SGDLS, YYNGEE. V dropped 4 bases and J dropped 5 bases, with 22 bases sitting between them. This chain's CDR3 is CASSPPWGRGINEQYF. CDR3 coding DNA: TGTGCCAGCAGCCCACCCTGGGGCAGGGGAATAAACGAGCAGTACTTC.

This chain links TRBV2 with TRBJ2-1; TRBD1 agrees at 10 bases. CDR3 length: 16 amino acids. Losses at the gene ends were 5 bases for V and 7 bases for J; bases not matched to a gene: 11. Germline CDR1 is SNHLY and CDR2 is FYNNEI. The CDR3 DNA reads TGTGCCAGCAGTCGAGGGGGGACAGGGGTTAGGAATGAGCAGTTCTTC. Its translation is CASSRGGTGVRNEQFF. The full variable domain, with the rest looked up from reference TRBV2 and TRBJ2-1, is EPEVTQTPSHQVTQMGQEVILRCVPISNHLYFYWYRQILGQKVEFLVSFYNNEISEKSEIFDDQFSVERPDGSNFTLKIRSTKLEDSAMYFCASSRGGTGVRNEQFFGPGTRLTVL.

The chain combines TRBV10-3 with TRBJ2-7, with 13 bases that match TRBD2. CDR1 is ENHRY and CDR2 is SYGVKD in the germline V gene. V was pared by 10 bases and J by 4 bases, with 7 bases of the junction left unmatched. This CDR3 comprises 14 residues. CDR3 region: CATGGLAGIYEQYF. CDR3 nucleotides: TGTGCCACCGGGGGACTAGCGGGAATTTACGAGCAGTACTTC.

The V and J genes are TRBV6-5 and TRBJ2-7, with a tentative D call TRBD2 (6 bases). Germline-derived CDR1 and CDR2 are MNHEY and SVGAGI. V dropped 8 bases and J dropped 7 bases, with 21 bases sitting between them. The CDR3 sequence is 14 residues long. CDR3: CASGRERRILEQYF. The CDR3, as DNA: TGTGCCAGCGGGCGGGAACGTAGAATCTTGGAGCAGTACTTC.

The genes are TRBV5-5 and TRBJ2-1; a possible D gene is TRBD2 (5 bases). The CDR3 runs to 16 residues. The germline V gene has CDR1 SGHKS and CDR2 YYEKEE (reference sequence). Trimming removed 6 bases at V and 0 bases at J, with 16 bases between. CDR3 sequence: CASIEGWGSSYNEQFF. CDR3 DNA sequence: TGTGCCAGCATCGAGGGATGGGGTAGCTCCTACAATGAGCAGTTCTTC.

The chain links TRBV11-2 to TRBJ1-5, with 7 nucleotides matching TRBD1. The length of the CDR3 is 18 residues. Trimming removed 2 bases from V and 5 bases from J; junction bases left unmatched: 15. Germline CDR1 SGHAT, CDR2 FQNNGV. The CDR3 protein is CASSLNRRTGDRHQPQHF. In DNA form, the CDR3 reads TGTGCCAGCAGCTTAAATAGGCGGACCGGGGACAGACATCAGCCCCAGCATTTT. The variable domain in full, completed from reference TRBV11-2 and TRBJ1-5, reads EAGVAQSPRYKIIEKRQSVAFWCNPISGHATLYWYQQILGQGPKLLIQFQNNGVVDDSQLPKDRFSAERLKGVDSTLKIQPAKLEDSAVYLCASSLNRRTGDRHQPQHFGDGTRLSIL.

The chain is built from TRBV11-2 and TRBJ2-4, with D perhaps matching TRBD2 (6 bases). This CDR3 has 14 amino acids. Trimming took off 2 bases at V and 7 bases at J, with 12 bases between the two ends. From germline, CDR1 is SGHAT and CDR2 FQNNGV. CDR3 DNA: TGTGCCAGCAGCTTAAGGGCGGGAAGGAACATTCAGTACTTC. It encodes CASSLRAGRNIQYF.

V is TRBV7-9 and J is TRBJ2-7, with D possibly being TRBD1 (6 bases). Trimming took off 5 bases at V and 0 bases at J, with 11 bases between the two ends. Germline CDR1 and CDR2: SEHNR and FQNEAQ (reference sequence). The length of the CDR3 is 14 residues. Here the CDR3 reads CASSQTGLSYEQYF. As DNA, the CDR3 is TGTGCCAGCAGCCAGACAGGCCTCTCCTACGAGCAGTACTTC.

This sequence joins TRBV2 and TRBJ2-3, with 14 bases identical to TRBD2. Trimming at V came to 6 bases and at J to 15 bases, leaving 14 bases not matched to a gene. CDR1 and CDR2 (germline): SNHLY, FYNNEI. This CDR3 has 15 residues. In DNA, the CDR3 is TGTGCCAGCAGCGCCGTGGGACTAGCGGGAGAACGGCTTTATTTT. It translates to CASSAVGLAGERLYF.

The chain is built from TRBV11-3 and TRBJ2-2; D is possibly TRBD2 (5 bases). The CDR3 consists of 16 residues. CDR1 and CDR2 (germline): SGHNT, YENEEA. The V end was cut by 0 bases, the J end by 0 bases, with 8 bases between. The CDR3 bases are TGTGCCAGCAGCTTAGACTGGGAGACGAACACCGGGGAGCTGTTTTTT. It translates to CASSLDWETNTGELFF.

The rearrangement links TRBV2 to TRBJ1-5; tentatively, D is TRBD1 (5 bases). Germline CDR1 is SNHLY and CDR2 is FYNNEI. V lost 7 bases, J lost 2 bases, and 15 bases lay in between. CDR3 length: 15 amino acids. The CDR3 nucleotides are TGTGCCAGCAACCCCAGGGTTGACGGCAATCAGCCCCAGCATTTT. It translates to CASNPRVDGNQPQHF. Looking up the rest from reference TRBV2 and TRBJ1-5 gives the full variable domain: EPEVTQTPSHQVTQMGQEVILRCVPISNHLYFYWYRQILGQKVEFLVSFYNNEISEKSEIFDDQFSVERPDGSNFTLKIRSTKLEDSAMYFCASNPRVDGNQPQHFGDGTRLSIL.

The rearrangement links TRBV6-1 to TRBJ2-7; 7 bases line up with TRBD2. This CDR3 has 14 amino acids. J lost 7 bases, V lost 1 base, and 7 bases had no gene match. Germline lookup yields CDR1 MNHNS and CDR2 SASEGT. For the CDR3, the DNA is TGTGCCAGCAGTGAAGTTGGGGGGGTGGGGGAGCAGTACTTC. Amino acid sequence: CASSEVGGVGEQYF.

This clone appeared once. The rearrangement links TRBV7-9 to TRBJ2-1, with D hard to call. Trimming left V 8 bases short and J 0 bases short, with 14 bases between. The length of the CDR3 is 15 residues. CDR1 and CDR2 (germline): SEHNR, FQNEAQ (reference sequence). This CDR3 reads CASLSSVSSYNEQFF. The CDR3 DNA reads as TGTGCCAGCCTCTCCAGCGTGAGCTCCTACAATGAGCAGTTCTTC.

The V and J genes are TRBV6-5 and TRBJ2-1, with D perhaps matching TRBD1 (5 bases). This CDR3 region has 16 residues. The V end was cut by 2 bases, the J end by 2 bases, with 13 bases between. In germline, CDR1 is MNHEY, CDR2 SVGAGI. CDR3 amino acids: CASSYKGRVTYNEQFF. CDR3 coding DNA: TGTGCCAGCAGTTACAAGGGCAGGGTTACCTACAATGAGCAGTTCTTC.

This clone has a single count. This chain uses TRBV11-3 with TRBJ2-3; 7 bases line up with TRBD1. The germline V gene encodes CDR1 SGHNT and CDR2 YENEEA. Trimming took 5 bases from V and 6 from J; bases not matched to a gene: 14. CDR3 length: 16 residues. CDR3 amino acids: CASSPGGRVAGDTQYF. CDR3 nucleotides: TGTGCCAGCAGCCCAGGGGGTAGAGTAGCAGGTGATACGCAGTATTTT. The whole variable domain, filled in from reference TRBV11-3 and TRBJ2-3, reads EAGVVQSPRYKIIEKKQPVAFWCNPISGHNTLYWYLQNLGQGPELLIRYENEEAVDDSQLPKDRFSAERLKGVDSTLKIQPAELGDSAVYLCASSPGGRVAGDTQYFGPGTRLTVL.

This clone was counted between two and nine times. The chain couples TRBV6-6 to TRBJ1-2; 7 nucleotides align to TRBD1. Germline loops: CDR1 MNHNY, CDR2 SVGAGI (reference sequence). Trimming took 6 bases from V and 0 from J; bases not matched to a gene: 10. The CDR3 has 16 residues. The CDR3 protein is CASSPQGVGANYGYTF. CDR3 bases: TGTGCCAGCAGCCCCCAGGGGGTGGGAGCTAACTATGGCTACACCTTC.

The rearrangement links TRBV6-5 to TRBJ2-7; D is uncertain. Germline V gene data show CDR1 as MNHEY and CDR2 as SVGAGI. The CDR3 is made up of 11 amino acids. Trimming took off 6 bases at V and 3 bases at J, with 6 bases between the two ends. The CDR3 loop reads CASREFYEQYF. CDR3 nucleotides: TGTGCCAGCAGGGAGTTCTACGAGCAGTACTTC.

This clone was seen a few times. This chain links TRBV7-2 with TRBJ2-3; 10 nucleotides agree with TRBD2. V was pared by 1 base and J by 4 bases, with 5 bases of the junction left unmatched. Germline CDR1 reads SGHTA; CDR2 reads FQGNSA. This CDR3 region has 16 residues. Written as DNA, the CDR3 is TGTGCCAGCAGCTTAGTAGCGGGAGGTGCCCCAGATACGCAGTATTTT. Translation: CASSLVAGGAPDTQYF.

This clone showed up just once. The gene calls are TRBV20-1 and TRBJ2-3, with 9 bases fitting TRBD2. Germline loops: CDR1 DFQATT, CDR2 SNEGSKA (reference sequence). The CDR3 is made up of 15 amino acids. J was trimmed by 3 bases and V by 3 bases; bases with no gene match: 7. This chain's CDR3 is CSASGGGLATDTQYF. CDR3 sequence (DNA): TGCAGTGCTAGTGGGGGGGGACTAGCAACAGATACGCAGTATTTT.

The chain joins TRBV6-5 to TRBJ1-5, with 7 positions matching TRBD1. Germline V gives CDR1 MNHEY, CDR2 SVGAGI. The CDR3 has 13 amino acids. The ends lost 6 bases at V and 8 bases at J; junction bases unmatched: 7. The chain's CDR3 is CASSSDRVEPQHF. CDR3 nucleotides: TGTGCCAGCAGCTCAGACAGGGTCGAGCCCCAGCATTTT.

The chain couples TRBV19 to TRBJ1-1; TRBD1 matches at 11 bases. Germline CDR1 is LNHDA and CDR2 is SQIVND (reference sequence). With 6 bases clipped from V and 4 bases from J, the junction kept 4 bases outside the gene matches. The CDR3 loop spans 14 amino acids. Here the CDR3 reads CASRRGTGGTEAFF. The CDR3 region has the DNA TGTGCCAGTAGAAGGGGGACAGGGGGCACTGAAGCTTTCTTT. The full variable domain, in which reference TRBV19 and TRBJ1-1 provide the parts outside the CDR3, is DGGITQSPKYLFRKEGQNVTLSCEQNLNHDAMYWYRQDPGQGLRLIYYSQIVNDFQKGDIAEGYSVSREKKESFPLTVTSAQKNPTAFYLCASRRGTGGTEAFFGQGTRLTVV.